Listed here is a single T cell receptor beta chain. Its specificity is unknown. This record comes from a study of post-analysis software for immune sequencing data. Study-wide points: Included in a set of about 5 TRBV segments more frequent in patients than controls were TRBV5-6, TRBV5-1 and TRBV20-1.

cDNA libraries for TCR beta contained unique molecular identifiers. The source material, about 0.9 to 11 million T cells, gave rise to approximately 520,000 cDNA molecules. TCRdb ran MiXCR on the PCR reads and lists one entry per CDR3 protein. The table has approximately 660,000 distinct CDR3 sequences, 59% seen once. Germline CDR1 reads DFQATT; CDR2 reads SNEGSKA (reference sequence). V gave up 4 bases and J gave up 3 bases; unmatched junction bases: 15. The CDR3 consists of 18 residues. Sequencing input: blood. This rearrangement joins TRBV20-1 to TRBJ2-3; 11 bases match TRBD2. The origin of this receptor is a girl aged 2 to 10 with multiple sclerosis. The CDR3 bases are TGCAGTGCTACCCCCTATTTCACTAGCGGGAGTGGTACAGATACGCAGTATTTT. It translates to CSATPYFTSGSGTDTQYF.